Listed here are 22 T cell receptor beta chains from one sample, sequenced in a study of blood T cell repertoires in COVID-19. Libraries were prepared by immunoSEQ multiplex PCR; TCRdb keeps only in-frame clonotypes and omits some of them. The sample lists 330,000 or so clones; around 87% were seen once. The material sequenced was PBMCs or T cells enriched from blood (not recorded which). All receptors come from a man in his forties or fifties in a cohort exposed to, infected with or recovered from COVID-19 (not recorded which).

The chain recombines TRBV7-6 with TRBJ2-1; D is perhaps TRBD2 (7 bases). The CDR3 contains 17 residues. CDR1 and CDR2 (germline): SGHVS, FNYEAQ. The germline V and J ends were trimmed by 2 bases and 2 bases, with 16 bases remaining between them. The CDR3 reads CASSLNVGGGTYNEQFF. CDR3 DNA sequence: TGTGCCAGCAGCTTAAATGTGGGAGGGGGGACCTACAATGAGCAGTTCTTC.

The genes are TRBV11-1 and TRBJ2-3; D not certain. Trimming took off 5 bases at V and 0 bases at J, with 6 bases between the two ends. The CDR3 spans 13 residues. In germline, CDR1 is SGHAT, CDR2 FQDESV (reference sequence). Written as DNA, the CDR3 is TGTGCCAGCAGCAGCATTAGCACAGATACGCAGTATTTT. It specifies CASSSISTDTQYF.

This chain joins TRBV7-2 and TRBJ2-3, with TRBD2 as a possible D gene (5 bases). V was pared by 5 bases and J by 3 bases, with 12 bases between. The length of the CDR3 is 14 residues. Germline V gene data show CDR1 as SGHTA and CDR2 as FQGNSA. Written as DNA, the CDR3 is TGTGCCAGCAGCGAGGGTGCCGGGACAGATACGCAGTATTTT. Protein sequence: CASSEGAGTDTQYF.

J is TRBJ2-3 and V is TRBV28, with 8 bases identical to TRBD2. The germline V gene encodes CDR1 MDHEN and CDR2 SYDVKM. Losses at the gene ends were 2 bases for V and 5 bases for J; bases not matched to a gene: 6. The CDR3 has 15 residues. As DNA, the CDR3 is TGTGCCAGCAGTTTAGCCGCGGGAGGAAAAGATACGCAGTATTTT. It is translated as CASSLAAGGKDTQYF.

V is TRBV7-2 and J is TRBJ1-6; 12 positions agree with TRBD1. V was pared by 5 bases and J by 9 bases, with 8 bases of the junction left unmatched. From germline, CDR1 is SGHTA and CDR2 FQGNSA. This CDR3 contains 16 residues. CDR3 nucleotides: TGTGCCAGCAGCGAACCCCCGGGACAGGGGGCTTCACCCCTCCACTTT. Translated, it gives CASSEPPGQGASPLHF.

The genes are TRBV15 and TRBJ2-1, with 8 bases identical to TRBD1. Germline CDR1 and CDR2: LNHNV and YYDKDF (reference sequence). The CDR3 consists of 17 residues. V dropped 1 base and J dropped 7; count of bases not matched to a gene: 12. The CDR3 is CATSRGKGQGGVNEQFF. The CDR3 DNA reads as TGTGCCACCAGCAGAGGTAAAGGACAGGGTGGCGTTAATGAGCAGTTCTTC. The full variable domain, in which reference TRBV15 and TRBJ2-1 provide the parts outside the CDR3, is DAMVIQNPRYQVTQFGKPVTLSCSQTLNHNVMYWYQQKSSQAPKLLFHYYDKDFNNEADTPDNFQSRRPNTSFCFLDIRSPGLGDTAMYLCATSRGKGQGGVNEQFFGPGTRLTVL.

Turning to this clone: Other DNA sequences in the sample encode the same CDR3. CDR3 sequence: CASSPGENQPQHF. In DNA form, the CDR3 reads TGTGCCAGCTCCCCGGGGGAGAATCAGCCCCAGCATTTT. The rearrangement uses TRBV18 and TRBJ1-5; D may be TRBD1 (5 bases). CDR1 KGHSH and CDR2 LQKENI come from the germline V gene. The CDR3 extends over 13 amino acids. Trimming cost V 6 bases and J 4 bases, with 10 bases left between them.

This clone was recorded a few times. Other DNA sequences of this sample code for an identical CDR3. The chain carries TRBV19 and TRBJ2-7; TRBD2 matches at 8 bases. This CDR3 comprises 14 residues. CDR1 is LNHDA and CDR2 is SQIVND in the germline V gene (reference sequence). Germline trimming cut 4 bases from V and 0 bases from J; bases unmatched to any gene: 2. CDR3 amino acids: CASSRGLDSYEQYF. Written as DNA, the CDR3 is TGTGCCAGTAGTAGGGGACTAGACTCCTACGAGCAGTACTTC. Variable domain in full (rest from reference TRBV19 and TRBJ2-7): DGGITQSPKYLFRKEGQNVTLSCEQNLNHDAMYWYRQDPGQGLRLIYYSQIVNDFQKGDIAEGYSVSREKKESFPLTVTSAQKNPTAFYLCASSRGLDSYEQYFGPGTRLTVT.

The gene calls are TRBV7-8 and TRBJ1-1; 7 nucleotides match TRBD1. Germline assignment: CDR1 SGHVS and CDR2 FQNEAQ. The CDR3 runs to 12 residues. V lost 4 bases and J lost 7; bases outside the gene matches: 3. The CDR3 sequence: CASSSGGHEAFF. CDR3 bases: TGTGCCAGCAGCTCAGGGGGTCATGAAGCTTTCTTT.

V usage is TRBV9 and J usage is TRBJ2-1; 7 nucleotides align to TRBD2. The trim removed 0 bases at V and 9 bases at J, leaving 6 bases unmatched. The germline V gene encodes CDR1 SGDLS and CDR2 YYNGEE. This CDR3 is built from 14 residues. CDR3 sequence (DNA): TGTGCCAGCAGCGTAGGGGCGGGAGAGATTGAGCAGTTCTTC. Translation: CASSVGAGEIEQFF.

The V call is TRBV3-1 (or the pseudogene TRBV3-2), the J call TRBJ2-2, with TRBD2 matching 12 bases. Germline CDR1 LGHDT, CDR2 YNNKEL (reference sequence). CDR3 size: 16 residues. V was pared by 4 bases and J by 2 bases, with 2 bases of the junction left unmatched. The CDR3 loop is CASSPSGRANTGELFF. The DNA for the CDR3 is TGTGCCAGCAGCCCTAGCGGGAGGGCCAACACCGGGGAGCTGTTTTTT.

The chain carries TRBV19 and TRBJ1-2, with 11 bases fitting TRBD1. J was trimmed by 7 bases and V by 3 bases; bases with no gene match: 10. There are 16 residues in the CDR3. In germline, CDR1 is LNHDA, CDR2 SQIVND (reference sequence). CDR3: CASSISGQGAPGGYTF. CDR3 nucleotide sequence: TGTGCCAGTAGTATTTCCGGACAGGGGGCGCCTGGTGGCTACACCTTC.

Comment on this clone: Different DNA sequences within this sample yield the same CDR3. This sequence joins TRBV3-1 (or the pseudogene TRBV3-2) and TRBJ1-1, with unresolved D. Germline lookup yields CDR1 LGHDT and CDR2 YNNKEL (reference sequence). This CDR3 spans 12 amino acids. V was pared by 4 bases and J by 3 bases, with 6 bases between. The CDR3 protein is CASSRRDTEAFF. The CDR3 DNA reads TGTGCCAGCAGCCGGCGGGACACTGAAGCTTTCTTT.

The DNA for the CDR3 is TGTGCCATCTCTTACATCCAGAACACTGAAGCTTTCTTT. It encodes CAISYIQNTEAFF. The V and J genes are TRBV10-3 and TRBJ1-1; no clear D. This CDR3 has 13 residues. The germline CDR1 and CDR2 sequences are ENHRY and SYGVKD. Trimming took 8 bases from V and 1 from J, leaving 11 bases between them.

The chain combines TRBV29-1 with TRBJ2-7, with 7 bases identical to TRBD1. With V trimmed by 6 bases and J by 0 bases, 8 bases remained unmatched. Germline V gene sequence: CDR1 SQVTM, CDR2 ANQGSEA. This CDR3 region has 14 residues. The CDR3 loop reads CSVGRDRSSYEQYF. The CDR3 DNA sequence: TGCAGCGTAGGCCGGGACAGAAGCTCCTACGAGCAGTACTTC.

The chain has TRBV28 and TRBJ1-5; TRBD1 matches 12 bases. The ends lost 6 bases at V and 7 bases at J; junction bases unmatched: 7. The CDR3 totals 15 residues. The germline CDR1 and CDR2 sequences are MDHEN and SYDVKM. CDR3 nucleotide sequence: TGTGCCAGCAGCATGGGACAGGGGGCAGGCCAGCCCCAGCATTTT. Translation gives CASSMGQGAGQPQHF.

The table lists this clone with a few counts. The rearrangement joins TRBV7-9 to TRBJ1-1; D perhaps matches TRBD1 (6 bases). The ends were cut back, 5 bases at V and 1 base at J, with 11 bases in the middle. The CDR3 is 14 residues long. Germline V CDR1 and CDR2: SEHNR, FQNEAQ (reference sequence). The CDR3 spells CASSRDNSNTEAFF. CDR3 nucleotides: TGTGCCAGCAGCCGGGACAACTCGAACACTGAAGCTTTCTTT.

This chain uses TRBV18 with TRBJ2-7; TRBD2 might be the D (6 bases). Germline V gene data show CDR1 as KGHSH and CDR2 as LQKENI. Deletions cut 5 bases from V and 7 bases from J, with 15 bases between. The CDR3 spans 13 residues. CDR3 coding DNA: TGTGCCAGCTCAGGGGGGACCCTACGAGAGCAGTACTTC. It codes for CASSGGTLREQYF.

V usage is TRBV5-1 and J usage is TRBJ1-1; the D is unclear. The CDR3 sequence is 13 residues long. V shed 2 bases and J shed 2 bases, with 7 bases lying between them. Germline CDR1 reads SGHRS; CDR2 reads YFSETQ. CDR3 loop: CASSFSVNTEAFF. CDR3 DNA: TGCGCCAGCAGCTTCTCCGTTAACACTGAAGCTTTCTTT.

This chain links TRBV27 with TRBJ1-1, with D unclear. The germline CDR1 and CDR2 sequences are MNHEY and SMNVEV (reference sequence). V was shortened by 4 bases and J by 7 bases, with 13 bases between the two germline ends. The CDR3 sequence is 13 residues long. CDR3 bases: TGTGCCAGCAGTTGGTCGGGTGGCAGTGAAGCTTTCTTT. It codes for CASSWSGGSEAFF.

This chain joins TRBV5-4 and TRBJ2-1; 8 nucleotides align to TRBD2. Unmatched junction bases numbered 5, after V lost 2 bases and J lost 4 bases. The germline CDR1 and CDR2 sequences are SGHNT and YYREEE (reference sequence). The CDR3 consists of 15 residues. CDR3 in amino acids: CASSFETSAYNEQFF. CDR3 DNA sequence: TGTGCCAGCAGCTTCGAGACTAGCGCATACAATGAGCAGTTCTTC.

The CDR3 nucleotides read TGTGCCAGTAGTAGGAGCGGCAGTTTAGTAGAGCAGTACTTC. As protein: CASSRSGSLVEQYF. The chain recombines TRBV19 with TRBJ2-7; perhaps TRBD2 as D (5 bases). Trimming shortened V by 4 bases and J by 7 bases, and 17 bases separated the two germline ends. CDR1 is LNHDA and CDR2 is SQIVND in the germline V gene (reference sequence). The length of the CDR3 is 14 residues. Together with reference TRBV19 and TRBJ2-7, the CDR3 gives the full variable domain: DGGITQSPKYLFRKEGQNVTLSCEQNLNHDAMYWYRQDPGQGLRLIYYSQIVNDFQKGDIAEGYSVSREKKESFPLTVTSAQKNPTAFYLCASSRSGSLVEQYFGPGTRLTVT.